This TCR beta chain was observed in a study of high-grade serous ovarian cancer treatment subgroups. Overall study: Mean per sample: about 15,000 reads, about 7,000 unique TCR beta rearrangements. Study conclusions and caveats: Without spatial data, bulk sequencing limits insight into HGSC tumor diversity. Only CDR3 was analyzed; CDR1 and CDR2 were not. Tumors within one patient showed repertoire similarity of roughly 0.1 to 0.8.

The protocol was immunoSEQ multiplex PCR, while the TCRdb copy is restricted to in-frame clones and leaves out a portion. The sample contains 3,000 or so clones, roughly 59% of which appear only once. Comment on this clone: Its antigen is not identified.

The tumor samples were collected prior to definitive surgery or chemotherapy. Unmatched junction bases numbered 4, after V lost 6 bases and J lost 0 bases. The CDR3 is made up of 14 amino acids. Germline lookup yields CDR1 SGHAT and CDR2 FQNNGV. The receptor was derived from a human donor with high-grade serous ovarian cancer. J is TRBJ2-7 and V is TRBV11-2; 8 bases match TRBD2. What was sequenced was tumor tissue. DNA of the CDR3: TGTGCCAGCAGTTCCACTAGCGGCTCCTACGAGCAGTACTTC. Its protein is CASSSTSGSYEQYF.